The clone carrying this TCR beta chain has more than one count but fewer than ten. The data were obtained in a study of blood T cells in healthy people across ages. The ends were cut back, 4 bases at V and 1 base at J, with 16 bases in the middle. In germline, CDR1 is DFQATT, CDR2 SNEGSKA (reference sequence). The CDR3 sequence is 15 residues long. Together with a sample-barcoded 5' primer, a J-beta primer mix was included in a second PCR lasting about 7 to 11 cycles. TCRdb used MiXCR to reprocess the 5' RACE reads, holding one entry per CDR3 protein. Of roughly 1,500,000 distinct CDR3 sequences listed, roughly 32% are singletons.

This sequence was found in a woman in her thirties in good health. The chain uses TRBV20-1 and TRBJ2-5; TRBD2 is a possible D gene (6 bases). Sequencing used blood. The CDR3 region has the DNA TGCAGTGCTAAGGACTATAAAGCGATCCAAGAGACCCAGTACTTC. Its protein is CSAKDYKAIQETQYF.